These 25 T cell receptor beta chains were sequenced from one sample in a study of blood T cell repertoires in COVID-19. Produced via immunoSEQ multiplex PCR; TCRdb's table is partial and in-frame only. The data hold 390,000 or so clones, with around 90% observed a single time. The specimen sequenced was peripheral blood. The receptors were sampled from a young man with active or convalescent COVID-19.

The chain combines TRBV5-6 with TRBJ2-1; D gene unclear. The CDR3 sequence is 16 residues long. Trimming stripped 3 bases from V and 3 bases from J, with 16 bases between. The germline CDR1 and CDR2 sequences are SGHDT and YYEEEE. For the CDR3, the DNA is TGTGCCAGCAGCTGGAGAACCCCGAAAGTCTACAATGAGCAGTTCTTC. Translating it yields CASSWRTPKVYNEQFF.

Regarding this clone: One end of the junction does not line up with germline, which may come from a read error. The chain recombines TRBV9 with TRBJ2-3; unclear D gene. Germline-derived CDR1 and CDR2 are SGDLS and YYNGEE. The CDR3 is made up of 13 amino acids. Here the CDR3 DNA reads TGTGCCAGCAGCGTATTGGAGAGCCCTCAACTCCTTTTT. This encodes CASSVLESPQLLF.

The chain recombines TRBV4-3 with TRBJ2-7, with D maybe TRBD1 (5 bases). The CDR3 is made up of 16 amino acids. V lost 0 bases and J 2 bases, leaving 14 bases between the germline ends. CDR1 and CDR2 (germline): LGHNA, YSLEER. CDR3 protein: CASSQDYSRATYEQYF. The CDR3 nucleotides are TGCGCCAGCAGCCAAGATTATAGCAGGGCTACCTACGAGCAGTACTTC.

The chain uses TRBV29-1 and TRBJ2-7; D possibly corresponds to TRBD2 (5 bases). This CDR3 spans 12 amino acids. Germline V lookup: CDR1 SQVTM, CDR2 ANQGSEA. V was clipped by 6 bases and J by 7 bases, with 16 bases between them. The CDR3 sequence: CSVAPRPGEQYF. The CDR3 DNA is TGCAGCGTGGCCCCGCGCCCGGGGGAGCAGTACTTC.

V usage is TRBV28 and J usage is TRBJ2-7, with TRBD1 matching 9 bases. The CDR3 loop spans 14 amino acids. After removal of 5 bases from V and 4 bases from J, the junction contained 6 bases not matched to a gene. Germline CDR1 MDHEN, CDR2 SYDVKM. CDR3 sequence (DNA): TGTGCCAGCAGTCCTAGGACAGGGGATTACGAGCAGTACTTC. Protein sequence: CASSPRTGDYEQYF.

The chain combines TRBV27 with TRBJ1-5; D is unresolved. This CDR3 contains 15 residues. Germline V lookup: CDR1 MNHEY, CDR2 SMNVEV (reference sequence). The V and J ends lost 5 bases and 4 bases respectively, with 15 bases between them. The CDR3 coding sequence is TGTGCCAGCAGTAACGTCGGGGATCGGAATCAGCCCCAGCATTTT. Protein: CASSNVGDRNQPQHF.

CDR3 DNA sequence: TGTGCCAGCAGTTACTCGGAGGACAGTCCGATAGGCTACACCTTC. Translating gives CASSYSEDSPIGYTF. The chain has TRBV6-5 and TRBJ1-2; D might be TRBD1 (6 bases). Germline V lookup: CDR1 MNHEY, CDR2 SVGAGI. V was trimmed by 0 bases and J by 8 bases, leaving 16 bases between them. CDR3 length equals 15 residues.

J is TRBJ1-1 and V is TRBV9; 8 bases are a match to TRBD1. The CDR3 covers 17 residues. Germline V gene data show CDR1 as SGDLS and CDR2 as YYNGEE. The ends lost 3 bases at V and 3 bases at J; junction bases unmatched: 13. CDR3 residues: CASSEQWTGLIDTEAFF. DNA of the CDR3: TGTGCCAGCAGCGAGCAATGGACAGGGCTGATTGACACTGAAGCTTTCTTT.

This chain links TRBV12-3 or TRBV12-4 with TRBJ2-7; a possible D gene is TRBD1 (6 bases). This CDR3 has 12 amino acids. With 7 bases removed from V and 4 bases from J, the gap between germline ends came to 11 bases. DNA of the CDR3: TGTGCCAGCACTGGGGGCTTTTACGAGCAGTACTTC. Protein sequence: CASTGGFYEQYF.

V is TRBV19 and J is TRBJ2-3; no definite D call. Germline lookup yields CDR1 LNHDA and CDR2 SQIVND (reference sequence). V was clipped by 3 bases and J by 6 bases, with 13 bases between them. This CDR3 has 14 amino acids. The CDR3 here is CASSIDQVRDTQYF. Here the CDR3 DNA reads TGTGCCAGTAGTATCGACCAGGTTCGGGATACGCAGTATTTT.

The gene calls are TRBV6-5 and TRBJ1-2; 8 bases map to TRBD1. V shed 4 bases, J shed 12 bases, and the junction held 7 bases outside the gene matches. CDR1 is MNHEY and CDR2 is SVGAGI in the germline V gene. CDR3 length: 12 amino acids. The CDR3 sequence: CASSSTTGADTF. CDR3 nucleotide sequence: TGTGCCAGCAGTTCGACGACAGGGGCGGACACCTTC.

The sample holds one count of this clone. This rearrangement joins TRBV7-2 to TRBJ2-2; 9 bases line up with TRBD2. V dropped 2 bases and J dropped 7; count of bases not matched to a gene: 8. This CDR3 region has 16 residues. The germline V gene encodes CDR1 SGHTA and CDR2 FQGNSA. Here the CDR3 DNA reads TGTGCCAGCAGCTTATCTCCCGCGGGGGGGCTCGGGGAGCTGTTTTTT. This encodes CASSLSPAGGLGELFF.

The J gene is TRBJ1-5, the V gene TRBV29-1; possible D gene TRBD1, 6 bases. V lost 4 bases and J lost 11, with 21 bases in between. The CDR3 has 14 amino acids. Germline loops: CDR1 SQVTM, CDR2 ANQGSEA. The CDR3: CSVGDDRQPNAQHF. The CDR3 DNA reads TGCAGCGTTGGGGATGACAGGCAACCTAATGCCCAGCATTTT. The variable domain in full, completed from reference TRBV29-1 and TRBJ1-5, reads SAVISQKPSRDICQRGTSLTIQCQVDSQVTMMFWYRQQPGQSLTLIATANQGSEATYESGFVIDKFPISRPNLTFSTLTVSNMSPEDSSIYLCSVGDDRQPNAQHFGDGTRLSIL.

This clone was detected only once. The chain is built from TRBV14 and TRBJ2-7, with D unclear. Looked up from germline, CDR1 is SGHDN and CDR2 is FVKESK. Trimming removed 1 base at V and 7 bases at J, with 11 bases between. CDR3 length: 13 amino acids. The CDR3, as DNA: TGTGCCAGCAGCCAAGTACGAGTTCAAGAGCAGTACTTC. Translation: CASSQVRVQEQYF.

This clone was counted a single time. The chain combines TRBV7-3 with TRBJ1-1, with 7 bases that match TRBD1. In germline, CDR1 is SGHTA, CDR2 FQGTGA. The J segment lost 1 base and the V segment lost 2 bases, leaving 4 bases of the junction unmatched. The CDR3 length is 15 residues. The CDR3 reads CASSLLAGGNTEAFF. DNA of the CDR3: TGTGCCAGCAGCTTACTGGCAGGGGGGAACACTGAAGCTTTCTTT.

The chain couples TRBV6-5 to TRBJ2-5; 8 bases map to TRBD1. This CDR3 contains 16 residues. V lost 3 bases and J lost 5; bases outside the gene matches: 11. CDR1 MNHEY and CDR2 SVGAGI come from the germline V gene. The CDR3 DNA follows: TGTGCCAGCAGTTATCTAAGGCAGGGGGCCTCGGAGACCCAGTACTTC. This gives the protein CASSYLRQGASETQYF.

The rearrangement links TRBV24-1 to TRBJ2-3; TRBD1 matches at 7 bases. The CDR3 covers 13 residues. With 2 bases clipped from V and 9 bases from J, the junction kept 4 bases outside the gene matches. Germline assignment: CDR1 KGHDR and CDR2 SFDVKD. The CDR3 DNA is TGTGCCACCAGTGATTCCGACAGGGACACGCAGTATTTT. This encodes CATSDSDRDTQYF.

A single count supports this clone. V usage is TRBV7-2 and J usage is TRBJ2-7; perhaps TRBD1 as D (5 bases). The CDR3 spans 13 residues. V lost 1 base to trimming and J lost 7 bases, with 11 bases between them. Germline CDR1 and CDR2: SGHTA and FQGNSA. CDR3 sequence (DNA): TGTGCCAGCAGCTTAGGCCAGGGCCTTGAGCAGTACTTC. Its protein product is CASSLGQGLEQYF.

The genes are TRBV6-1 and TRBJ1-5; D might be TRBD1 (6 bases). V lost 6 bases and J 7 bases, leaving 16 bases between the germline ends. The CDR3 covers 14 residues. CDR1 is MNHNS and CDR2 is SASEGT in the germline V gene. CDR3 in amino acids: CASSPRGARQPQHF. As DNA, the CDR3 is TGTGCCAGCAGCCCACGGGGGGCGAGGCAGCCCCAGCATTTT.

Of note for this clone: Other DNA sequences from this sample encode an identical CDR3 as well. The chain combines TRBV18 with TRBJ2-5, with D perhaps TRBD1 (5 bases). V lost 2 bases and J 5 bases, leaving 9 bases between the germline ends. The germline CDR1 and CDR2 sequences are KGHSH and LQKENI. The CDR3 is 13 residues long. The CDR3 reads CASSPLQGETQYF. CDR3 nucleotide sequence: TGTGCCAGCTCACCATTGCAGGGCGAGACCCAGTACTTC.

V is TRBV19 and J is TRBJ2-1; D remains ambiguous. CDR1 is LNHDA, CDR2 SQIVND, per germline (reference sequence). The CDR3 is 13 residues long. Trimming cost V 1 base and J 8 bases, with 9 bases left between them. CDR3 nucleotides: TGTGCCAGTAGTATAGGGAGTCCCGATGAGCAGTTCTTC. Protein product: CASSIGSPDEQFF.

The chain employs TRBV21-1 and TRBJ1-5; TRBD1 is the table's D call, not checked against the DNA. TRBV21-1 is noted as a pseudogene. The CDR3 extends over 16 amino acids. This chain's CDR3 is CASRPKKGLGNQPQHF. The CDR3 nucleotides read TGTGCCAGCAGACCGAAAAAGGGGTTGGGCAATCAGCCCCAGCATTTT.

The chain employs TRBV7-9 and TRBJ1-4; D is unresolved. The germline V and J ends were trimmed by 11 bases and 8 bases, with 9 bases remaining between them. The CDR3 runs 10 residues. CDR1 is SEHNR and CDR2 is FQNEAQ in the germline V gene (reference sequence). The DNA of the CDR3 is TGTGCCGGGGAGGCCGAAAAACTGTTTTTT. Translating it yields CAGEAEKLFF.

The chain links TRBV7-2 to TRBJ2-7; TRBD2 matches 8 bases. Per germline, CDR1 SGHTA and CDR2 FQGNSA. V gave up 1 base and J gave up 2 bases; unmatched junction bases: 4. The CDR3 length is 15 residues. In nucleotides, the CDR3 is TGTGCCAGCAGCTTAGGACTAGCGTACCCCTACGAGCAGTACTTC. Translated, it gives CASSLGLAYPYEQYF.

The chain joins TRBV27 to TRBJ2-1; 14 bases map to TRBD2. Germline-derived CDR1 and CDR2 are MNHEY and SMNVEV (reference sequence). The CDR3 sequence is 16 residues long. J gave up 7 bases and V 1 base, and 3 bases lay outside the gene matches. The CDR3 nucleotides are TGTGCCAGCAGTTTATGGGGACTAGCGGGAGTGAATGAGCAGTTCTTC. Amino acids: CASSLWGLAGVNEQFF.